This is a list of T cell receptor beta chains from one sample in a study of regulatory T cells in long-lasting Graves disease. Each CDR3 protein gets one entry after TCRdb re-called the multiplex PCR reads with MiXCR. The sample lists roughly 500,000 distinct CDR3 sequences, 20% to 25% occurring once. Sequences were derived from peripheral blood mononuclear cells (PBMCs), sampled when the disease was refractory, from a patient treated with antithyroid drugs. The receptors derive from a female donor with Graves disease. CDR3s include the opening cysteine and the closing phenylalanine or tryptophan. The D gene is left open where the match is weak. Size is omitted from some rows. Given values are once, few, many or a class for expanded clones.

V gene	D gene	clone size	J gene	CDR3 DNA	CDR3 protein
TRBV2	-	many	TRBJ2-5	TGTGCCAGCAGCCGGGATCCGGAAGGGGAGACCCAGTACTTC	CASSRDPEGETQYF
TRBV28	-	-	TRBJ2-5	TGTGCCAGCAGCGTAGCTGGGGGCTTAGAGACCCAGTACTTC	CASSVAGGLETQYF
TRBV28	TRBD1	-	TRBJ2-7	TGTGCCAGCAGTTCGACAGGGGGCACCTACGAGCAGTACTTC	CASSSTGGTYEQYF
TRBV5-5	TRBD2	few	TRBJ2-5	TGTGCCAGCAACTTGTATGCGGGGGGTATAGAGACCCAGTACTTC	CASNLYAGGIETQYF
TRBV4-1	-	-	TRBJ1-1	TGCGCCAGCAGCCCCAACATACAGGGGAACACTGAAGCTTTCTTT	CASSPNIQGNTEAFF
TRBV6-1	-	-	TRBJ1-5	TGTGCCAGCAGCCAGGGCGAGCAGCCCCAGCATTTT	CASSQGEQPQHF
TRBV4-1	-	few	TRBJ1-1	TGCGCCAGCAGCCGATTCTATGGGGCCATGAACACTGAAGCTTTCTTT	CASSRFYGAMNTEAFF
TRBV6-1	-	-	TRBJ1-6	TGTGCCAGCTTAAGCGGCTCGGGTGTCTCACCCCTCCACTTT	CASLSGSGVSPLHF
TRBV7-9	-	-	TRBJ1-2	TGTGCCAGCAGTTTGGGGGTTTATGGGGGGGCCGGAGGCTACACCTTC	CASSLGVYGGAGGYTF
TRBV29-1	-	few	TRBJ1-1	TGCAGCGCTCCAGGGAACACTGAAGCTTTCTTT	CSAPGNTEAFF
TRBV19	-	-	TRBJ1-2	TGTGCCAGTAGTATTTACAGGGAACCCTACTATGGCTACACCTTC	CASSIYREPYYGYTF
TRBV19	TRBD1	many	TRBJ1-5	TGTGCCAGTAGTATTCCCCGCACAGGGGGCGTCCAGCCCCAGCATTTT	CASSIPRTGGVQPQHF
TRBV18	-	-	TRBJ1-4	TGTGCCAGCTCACCATCCTCTACAGGGAATGAAAAACTGTTTTTT	CASSPSSTGNEKLFF
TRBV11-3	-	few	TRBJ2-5	TGTGCCAGCGGCTTAGACCAGGGGCAGACCCAGTACTTC	CASGLDQGQTQYF
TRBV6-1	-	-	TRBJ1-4	TGTGCCAGCAGTCGACCCCCCCTGGGGGGTGAAAAACTGTTTTTT	CASSRPPLGGEKLFF
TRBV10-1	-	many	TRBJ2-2	TGCGCCAGCAGTGAGTCGTCGGGTTCGGGGGAGCTGTTTTTT	CASSESSGSGELFF
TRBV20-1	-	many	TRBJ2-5	TGCAGTGCTATCCCCCCCGAAAAAGAGACCCAGTACTTC	CSAIPPEKETQYF
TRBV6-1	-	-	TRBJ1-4	TGTGCCAGCAGCTCCCCAGGGGCGGGAAGTGAAAAACTGTTTTTT	CASSSPGAGSEKLFF
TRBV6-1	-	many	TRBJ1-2	TGTGCCAGCAGTGAACGACGTGGCTACACCTTC	CASSERRGYTF
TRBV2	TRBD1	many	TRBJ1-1	TGTGCCAGCAGTGAAAGGGGACAGTTCGGAACTGAAGCTTTCTTT	CASSERGQFGTEAFF
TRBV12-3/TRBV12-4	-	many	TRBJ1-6	TGTGCCAGTGGAGGCTCCTATAATTCACCCCTCCACTTT	CASGGSYNSPLHF
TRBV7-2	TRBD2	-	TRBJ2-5	TGTGCCAGCAGCGTAGAGGTGGGGGAGGGTTTCCAAGAGACCCAGTACTTC	CASSVEVGEGFQETQYF